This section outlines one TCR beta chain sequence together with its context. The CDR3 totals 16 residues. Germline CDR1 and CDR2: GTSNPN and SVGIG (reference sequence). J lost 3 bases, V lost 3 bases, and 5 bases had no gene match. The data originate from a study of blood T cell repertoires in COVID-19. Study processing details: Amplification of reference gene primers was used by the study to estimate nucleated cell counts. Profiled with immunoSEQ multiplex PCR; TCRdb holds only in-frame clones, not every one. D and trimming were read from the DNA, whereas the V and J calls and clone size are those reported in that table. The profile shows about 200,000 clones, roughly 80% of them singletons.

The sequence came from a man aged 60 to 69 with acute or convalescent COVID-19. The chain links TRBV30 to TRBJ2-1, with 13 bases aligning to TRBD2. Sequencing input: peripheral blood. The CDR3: CAWSAGTSGNYNEQFF. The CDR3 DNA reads TGTGCCTGGAGCGCCGGGACTAGCGGGAACTACAATGAGCAGTTCTTC.